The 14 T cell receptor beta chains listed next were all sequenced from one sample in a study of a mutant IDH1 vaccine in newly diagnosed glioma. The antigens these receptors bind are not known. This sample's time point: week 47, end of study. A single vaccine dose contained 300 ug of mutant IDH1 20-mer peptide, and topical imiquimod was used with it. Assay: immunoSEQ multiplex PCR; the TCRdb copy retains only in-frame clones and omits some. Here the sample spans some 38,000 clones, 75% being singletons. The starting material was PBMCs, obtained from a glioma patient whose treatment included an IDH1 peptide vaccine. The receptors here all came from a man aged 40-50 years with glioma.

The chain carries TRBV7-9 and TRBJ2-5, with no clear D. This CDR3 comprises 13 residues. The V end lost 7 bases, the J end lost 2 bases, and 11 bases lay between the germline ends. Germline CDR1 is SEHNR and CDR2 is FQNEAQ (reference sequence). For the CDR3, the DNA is TGTGCCAGCACCGTTTCTCGGCAAGAGACCCAGTACTTC. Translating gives CASTVSRQETQYF.

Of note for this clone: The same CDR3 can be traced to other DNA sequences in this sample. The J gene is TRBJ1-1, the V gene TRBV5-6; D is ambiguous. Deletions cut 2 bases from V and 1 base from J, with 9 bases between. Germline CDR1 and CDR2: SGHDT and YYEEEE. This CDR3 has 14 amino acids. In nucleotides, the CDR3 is TGTGCCAGCAGCTTACCGGGTGAGAACACTGAAGCTTTCTTT. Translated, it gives CASSLPGENTEAFF. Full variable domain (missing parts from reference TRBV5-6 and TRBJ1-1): DAGVTQSPTHLIKTRGQQVTLRCSPKSGHDTVSWYQQALGQGPQFIFQYYEEEERQRGNFPDRFSGHQFPNYSSELNVNALLLGDSALYLCASSLPGENTEAFFGQGTRLTVV.

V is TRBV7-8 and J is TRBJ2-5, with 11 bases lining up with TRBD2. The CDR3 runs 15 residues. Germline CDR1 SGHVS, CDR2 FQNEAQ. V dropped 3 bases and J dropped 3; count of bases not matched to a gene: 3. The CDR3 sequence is CASSLPGLAEETQYF. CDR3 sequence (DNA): TGTGCCAGCAGCTTGCCGGGACTAGCGGAAGAGACCCAGTACTTC.

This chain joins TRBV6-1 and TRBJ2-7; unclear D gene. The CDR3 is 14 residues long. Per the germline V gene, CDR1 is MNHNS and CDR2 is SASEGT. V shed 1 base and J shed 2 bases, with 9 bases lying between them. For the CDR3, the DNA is TGTGCCAGCAGTGAAGTGAACAGAGCCTACGAGCAGTACGTC. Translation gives CASSEVNRAYEQYV.

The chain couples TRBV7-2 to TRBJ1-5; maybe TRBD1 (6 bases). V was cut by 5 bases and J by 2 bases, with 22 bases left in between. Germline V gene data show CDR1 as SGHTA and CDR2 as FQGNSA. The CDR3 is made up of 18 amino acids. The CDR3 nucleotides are TGTGCCAGCAGCCCATCCCCTTGGGCTCGGGGGCGCAATCAGCCCCAGCATTTT. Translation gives CASSPSPWARGRNQPQHF.

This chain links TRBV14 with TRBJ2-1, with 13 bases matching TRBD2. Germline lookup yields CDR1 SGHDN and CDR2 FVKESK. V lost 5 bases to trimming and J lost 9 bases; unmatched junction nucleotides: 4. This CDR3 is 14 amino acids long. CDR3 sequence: CASSFRLAGGEQFF. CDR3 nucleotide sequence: TGTGCCAGCAGCTTTAGACTAGCGGGAGGTGAGCAGTTCTTC.

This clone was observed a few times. The CDR3 DNA reads TGCGCCAGCAGCTTTAGCCTACAGGGTAACTATGGCTACACCTTC. It specifies CASSFSLQGNYGYTF. This sequence joins TRBV5-1 and TRBJ1-2; D is possibly TRBD1 (6 bases). Trimming removed 2 bases at V and 1 base at J, with 12 bases between. Germline CDR1 is SGHRS and CDR2 is YFSETQ. The CDR3 totals 15 residues.

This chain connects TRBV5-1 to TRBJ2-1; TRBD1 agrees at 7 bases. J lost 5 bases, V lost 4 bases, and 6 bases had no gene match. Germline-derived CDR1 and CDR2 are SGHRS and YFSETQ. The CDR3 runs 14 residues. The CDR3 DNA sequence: TGCGCCAGCAGCCAGGGACAGAGAAACAATGAGCAGTTCTTC. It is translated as CASSQGQRNNEQFF.

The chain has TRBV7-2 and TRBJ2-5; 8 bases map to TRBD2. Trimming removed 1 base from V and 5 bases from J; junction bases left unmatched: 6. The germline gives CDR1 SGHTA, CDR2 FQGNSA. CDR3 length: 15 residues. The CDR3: CASSLESSGFETQYF. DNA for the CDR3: TGTGCCAGCAGCTTAGAGTCTAGCGGGTTCGAGACCCAGTACTTC.

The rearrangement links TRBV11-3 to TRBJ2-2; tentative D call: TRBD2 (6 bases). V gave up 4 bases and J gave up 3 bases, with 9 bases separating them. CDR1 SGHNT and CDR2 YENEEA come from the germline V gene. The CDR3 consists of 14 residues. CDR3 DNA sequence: TGTGCCAGCAGCTCTGGGGAGGACACCGGGGAGCTGTTTTTT. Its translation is CASSSGEDTGELFF.

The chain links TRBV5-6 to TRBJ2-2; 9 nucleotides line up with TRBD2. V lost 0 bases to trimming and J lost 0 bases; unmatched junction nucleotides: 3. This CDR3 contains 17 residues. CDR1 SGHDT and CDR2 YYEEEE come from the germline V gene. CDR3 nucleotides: TGTGCCAGCAGCTTGGTGGGACTAGCAGCGAACACCGGGGAGCTGTTTTTT. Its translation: CASSLVGLAANTGELFF.

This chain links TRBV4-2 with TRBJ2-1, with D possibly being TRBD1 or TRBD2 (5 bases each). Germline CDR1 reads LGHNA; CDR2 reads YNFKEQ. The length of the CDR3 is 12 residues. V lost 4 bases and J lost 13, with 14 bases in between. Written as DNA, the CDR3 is TGTGCCAGCAGCCCCAACCGGGACCATCAGTTCTTC. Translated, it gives CASSPNRDHQFF.

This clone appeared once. CDR3 amino acids: CASSKVGSVGSLQETQYF. The CDR3 DNA reads TGTGCCAGCAGCAAAGTAGGCTCGGTAGGCAGTCTTCAAGAGACCCAGTACTTC. The rearrangement joins TRBV21-1 to TRBJ2-5. TRBV21-1 is shown as a pseudogene. This CDR3 contains 18 residues.

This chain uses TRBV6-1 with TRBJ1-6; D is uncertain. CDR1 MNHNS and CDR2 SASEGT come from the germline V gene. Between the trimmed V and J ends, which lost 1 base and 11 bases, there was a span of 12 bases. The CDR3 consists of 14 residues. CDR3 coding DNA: TGTGCCAGCAGTGAAGACGGGTCCATTGCACCCCTCCACTTT. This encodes CASSEDGSIAPLHF.